This T cell receptor beta chain was obtained from a study of response to subunit inactivated influenza vaccine. Overall study results and limits: Each seasonal influenza vaccination, the authors suggested, recruits few new T cells.

TCRdb reprocessed the RT-PCR reads via MiXCR and lists one record per CDR3 protein. The sample consists of more than 700,000 distinct CDR3 sequences, 21% of them appearing once. The CDR3 is 18 amino acids. V dropped 3 bases and J dropped 9; count of bases not matched to a gene: 14. Germline values: CDR1 SGHKS, CDR2 YYEKEE (reference sequence). In regard to this clonotype: The antigen is undetermined.

The J gene is TRBJ2-1, the V gene TRBV5-5; 14 nucleotides match TRBD2. Sequencing used PBMCs from blood, obtained roughly 5 days after vaccination. This TCR derives from a man in his forties or fifties who received an inactivated influenza vaccine. The CDR3 loop reads CASSSTSGGARRQSEQFF. As DNA, the CDR3 is TGTGCCAGCAGCTCGACTAGCGGGGGGGCCCGTCGTCAGTCTGAGCAGTTCTTC.